Included here is one T cell receptor (beta chain) sequence, with context. These data come from a study of OX40 agonist ivuxolimab in advanced cancers. Profiling relied on immunoSEQ multiplex PCR, and the TCRdb table lists in-frame clones only, not all of them. Of approximately 100,000 clones listed, 85% to 90% are singletons. The sequencing here drew on CD4+ or CD8+ T cells sorted from blood, taken in a trial of the OX40 agonist ivuxolimab. The receptor comes from an adult with an advanced solid tumor such as melanoma, head and neck, liver or kidney cancer.

CDR3 DNA: TGTGCCAGCAGTTCCCCTTTGGAGGGGAGCACAGATACGCAGTATTTT. Translating gives CASSSPLEGSTDTQYF. The rearrangement joins TRBV7-2 to TRBJ2-3; a possible D gene is TRBD2 (6 bases). Germline V gives CDR1 SGHTA, CDR2 FQGNSA. The CDR3 runs 16 residues. Trimming took off 6 bases at V and 0 bases at J, with 16 bases between the two ends.